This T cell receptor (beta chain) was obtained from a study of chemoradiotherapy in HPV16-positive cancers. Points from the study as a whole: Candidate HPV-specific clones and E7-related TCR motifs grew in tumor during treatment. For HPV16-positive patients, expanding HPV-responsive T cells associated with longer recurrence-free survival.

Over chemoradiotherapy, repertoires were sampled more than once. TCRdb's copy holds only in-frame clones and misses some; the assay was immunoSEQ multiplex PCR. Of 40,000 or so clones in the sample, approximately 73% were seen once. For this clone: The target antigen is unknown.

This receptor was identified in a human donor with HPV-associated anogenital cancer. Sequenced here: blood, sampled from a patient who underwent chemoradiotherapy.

Here the CDR3 DNA reads TGTGCCAGCAGTCCGGGGCTCGGGATAAGTCAGCCCCAGCATTTT. Translated: CASSPGLGISQPQHF. The rearrangement uses TRBV6-5 and TRBJ1-5, with D possibly TRBD1 on 5 matching bases. Germline CDR1 is MNHEY and CDR2 is SVGAGI. Between the trimmed V and J ends, which lost 5 bases and 6 bases, there was a span of 17 bases. This CDR3 spans 15 amino acids.